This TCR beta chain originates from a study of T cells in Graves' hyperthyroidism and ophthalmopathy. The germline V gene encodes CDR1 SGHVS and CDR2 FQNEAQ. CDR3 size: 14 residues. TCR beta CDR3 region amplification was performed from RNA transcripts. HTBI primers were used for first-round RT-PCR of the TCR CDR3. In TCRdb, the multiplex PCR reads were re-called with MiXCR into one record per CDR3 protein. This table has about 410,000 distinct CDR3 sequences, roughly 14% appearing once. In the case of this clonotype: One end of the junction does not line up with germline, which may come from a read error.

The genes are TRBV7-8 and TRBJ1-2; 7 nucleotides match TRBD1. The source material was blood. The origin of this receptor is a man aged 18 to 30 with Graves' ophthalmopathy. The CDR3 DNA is TGTGTCAGCAGCGAAAGGAGGGGGCAAAATGGCTACACCTTC. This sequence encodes CVSSERRGQNGYTF.